Detailed here is one TCR beta chain. In the authors' workflow: Amplification with reference gene primers provided the estimates of nucleated cell counts. Data came from immunoSEQ multiplex PCR; TCRdb stores just in-frame clones and leaves some out. V and J calls and clone size follow that table, whereas D and trimming were derived from the DNA. Of 310,000 or so clones listed, around four fifths are singletons. This sample was taken from a study of blood T cell repertoires in COVID-19. Study-level information: Sites across the United States, Italy and Spain contributed samples from acute and convalescent COVID-19. T cells, B-cell-depleted T cells, or PBMCs supplied cDNA or gDNA.

J lost 12 bases, V lost 3 bases, and 9 bases had no gene match. Per the germline V gene, CDR1 is KGHDR and CDR2 is SFDVKD. The CDR3 runs to 13 residues. This sequence originates from a woman in her fifties or sixties with acute or convalescent COVID-19. The rearrangement uses TRBV24-1 and TRBJ1-2; 7 bases map to TRBD1. The sample consisted of peripheral blood. DNA of the CDR3: TGTGCCACCAGTGATCCCGACAGGGACGGAAACACCTTC. It specifies CATSDPDRDGNTF.